The 21 T cell receptor beta chains below were found in one sample sequenced in a study of shared clonotypes between healthy human individuals. This table comes from immunoSEQ multiplex PCR, and its TCRdb copy is limited to in-frame clones, with some not included. The table includes about 520,000 clones, roughly 80% detected once. The material sequenced was PBMCs. The receptors come from a middle-aged woman in good health. Some clones in this sample may be carry-over from other donors' samples.

The chain combines TRBV7-9 with TRBJ1-5; a weak D match, TRBD1 (6 bases). The germline CDR1 and CDR2 sequences are SEHNR and FQNEAQ (reference sequence). Trimming cost V 4 bases and J 8 bases, with 15 bases left between them. There are 14 residues in the CDR3. CDR3 loop: CASSSGGGVKPQHF. In DNA form, the CDR3 reads TGTGCCAGCAGCTCAGGTGGGGGCGTAAAGCCCCAGCATTTT.

The V call is TRBV7-2, the J call TRBJ2-7, with TRBD1 matching 8 bases. The V segment lost 1 base and the J segment 2 bases; nucleotides outside the gene matches: 4. The germline CDR1 and CDR2 sequences are SGHTA and FQGNSA. The CDR3 is made up of 15 amino acids. CDR3 sequence reads: CASSLGTGYPYEQYF. The CDR3 DNA reads as TGTGCCAGCAGCTTAGGGACAGGGTACCCCTACGAGCAGTACTTC. The full variable domain, rest sourced from reference TRBV7-2 and TRBJ2-7, is GAGVSQSPSNKVTEKGKDVELRCDPISGHTALYWYRQSLGQGLEFLIYFQGNSAPDKSGLPSDRFSAERTGGSVSTLTIQRTQQEDSAVYLCASSLGTGYPYEQYFGPGTRLTVT.

This clone was counted only a few times. This chain uses TRBV27 with TRBJ2-5; D not certain. Trimming shortened V by 6 bases and J by 2 bases, and 10 bases separated the two germline ends. CDR3 size: 13 residues. The germline gives CDR1 MNHEY, CDR2 SMNVEV (reference sequence). CDR3 coding DNA: TGTGCCAGCAGAGTTCGCGGACAAGAGACCCAGTACTTC. It encodes CASRVRGQETQYF.

Comment on this clone: A read error is likely here: a far larger clone is one base away. This chain connects TRBV11-2 to TRBJ2-2; possible D gene TRBD2, 5 bases. Trimming took 7 bases from V and 0 from J, leaving 12 bases between them. Germline-derived CDR1 and CDR2 are SGHAT and FQNNGV. This CDR3 has 15 amino acids. Here the CDR3 DNA reads TGTGCCAGCATCCCGATGGGAGCGAACACCGGGGAGCTGTTTTTT. Translating it yields CASIPMGANTGELFF.

Concerning this clone: With only one base between it and a far larger clone, this is likely a read error. The same CDR3 arises from other DNA sequences in this sample as well. The chain couples TRBV11-1 to TRBJ2-5; TRBD2 matches at 8 bases. The CDR3 has 14 residues. The V gene's germline CDR1 is SGHAT and CDR2 FQDESV (reference sequence). CDR3 DNA: TGTGCCAGCAGCCCGAGGGACGGGGGGGAGACACAGTACTTC. This encodes CASSPRDGGETQYF.

This chain uses TRBV25-1 with TRBJ1-2, with TRBD1 matching 7 bases. This CDR3 spans 17 amino acids. Germline V gene lookup returns CDR1 MGHDK and CDR2 SYGVNS. J lost 5 bases, V lost 4 bases, and 16 bases had no gene match. This CDR3 reads CASSAPPGGGGEYGYTF. For the CDR3, the DNA is TGTGCCAGCAGTGCCCCCCCAGGTGGAGGGGGCGAGTATGGCTACACCTTC.

The genes are TRBV6-5 and TRBJ1-3; D is unresolved. Germline CDR1 MNHEY, CDR2 SVGAGI. This CDR3 is 15 amino acids long. V dropped 6 bases and J dropped 0 bases, with 12 bases sitting between them. The CDR3 sequence: CASRSTGISGNTIYF. CDR3 nucleotides: TGTGCCAGCAGGTCTACCGGGATCTCTGGAAACACCATATATTTT.

The chain carries TRBV5-6 and TRBJ2-1, with 10 nucleotides matching TRBD2. The germline gives CDR1 SGHDT, CDR2 YYEEEE. The length of the CDR3 is 16 residues. V gave up 4 bases and J gave up 4 bases; unmatched junction bases: 8. The CDR3 reads CASSQKSGRAYNEQFF. DNA for the CDR3: TGTGCCAGCAGCCAAAAAAGCGGGAGGGCTTACAATGAGCAGTTCTTC.

In this sample, this clone turned up many times. Other DNA sequences in this sample translate to the same CDR3. This chain joins TRBV10-3 and TRBJ1-6; 11 bases are a match to TRBD1. Germline loops: CDR1 ENHRY, CDR2 SYGVKD. CDR3 size: 16 residues. V lost 10 bases to trimming and J lost 8 bases; unmatched junction nucleotides: 13. DNA for the CDR3: TGTGCCACCCAAACGGGGACGGGACAGGGGGATTCACCCCTCCACTTT. It encodes CATQTGTGQGDSPLHF.

The rearrangement links TRBV18 to TRBJ1-2, with a tentative D call TRBD1 (5 bases). V lost 2 bases, J lost 4 bases, and 14 bases lay in between. This CDR3 spans 15 amino acids. Germline V CDR1 and CDR2: KGHSH, LQKENI. CDR3 nucleotides: TGTGCCAGCTCACCATCCGGGACGGCGACCTATGGCTACACCTTC. Its protein product is CASSPSGTATYGYTF.

The chain combines TRBV5-1 with TRBJ2-5; D might be TRBD2 (6 bases). The CDR3 is 16 amino acids. V gave up 0 bases and J gave up 0 bases, with 12 bases separating them. From germline, CDR1 is SGHRS and CDR2 YFSETQ. CDR3 nucleotide sequence: TGCGCCAGCAGCTTGGGGGTAGCGGCGTACCAAGAGACCCAGTACTTC. This sequence encodes CASSLGVAAYQETQYF.

The chain uses TRBV6-1 and TRBJ1-1; D might be TRBD1 (5 bases). Germline V gene lookup returns CDR1 MNHNS and CDR2 SASEGT. With 7 bases removed from V and 1 base from J, the gap between germline ends came to 13 bases. The CDR3 runs 14 residues. Here the CDR3 DNA reads TGTGCCAGCATGGTAGACAGATGGAACACTGAAGCTTTCTTT. Its protein product is CASMVDRWNTEAFF.

About this clone: This is likely an artifact of a read error, given a far larger clone one base away. V and J are TRBV25-1 and TRBJ2-7; 11 bases are a match to TRBD1. The CDR3 has 14 amino acids. CDR1 and CDR2 from the germline V gene are MGHDK and SYGVNS. The CDR3 DNA sequence: TGTGCCAGCAGTCGGACAGGGGGCACATACGGGCAGTACTTC. As protein: CASSRTGGTYGQYF.

A remark on this clone: This likely traces to a read error, being one base from a far larger clone. The sample contains more than one DNA sequence encoding this CDR3. The genes are TRBV11-2 and TRBJ1-5; D is ambiguous. The CDR3 covers 15 residues. Germline V gene lookup returns CDR1 SGHAT and CDR2 FQNNGV. V lost 1 base and J lost 3, with 10 bases in between. The CDR3 here is CASSLGGGANQPQHF. Written as DNA, the CDR3 is TGTGCCAGCAGCTTAGGCGGCGGAGCCAATCAGCCCCAGCATTTT. The complete variable domain, with remaining parts taken from reference TRBV11-2 and TRBJ1-5, reads EAGVAQSPRYKIIEKRQSVAFWCNPISGHATLYWYQQILGQGPKLLIQFQNNGVVDDSQLPKDRFSAERLKGVDSTLKIQPAKLEDSAVYLCASSLGGGANQPQHFGDGTRLSIL.

The rearrangement uses TRBV9 and TRBJ2-7, with 8 bases fitting TRBD2. V was clipped by 0 bases and J by 6 bases; unmatched bases: 11. The V gene's germline CDR1 is SGDLS and CDR2 YYNGEE. CDR3 length: 16 amino acids. The CDR3 loop is CASSVGGLGWPGEQYF. The CDR3 bases are TGTGCCAGCAGCGTAGGGGGACTAGGTTGGCCGGGCGAGCAGTACTTC.

This clone appeared many times. The same CDR3 can be traced to other DNA sequences in this sample. This chain connects TRBV27 to TRBJ1-2, with D possibly TRBD1 on 6 matching bases. The CDR3 runs to 14 residues. V lost 5 bases and J lost 8, with 18 bases in between. Per germline, CDR1 MNHEY and CDR2 SMNVEV (reference sequence). CDR3: CASSPGQLPSGYTF. The CDR3 nucleotides are TGTGCCAGCAGTCCCGGACAGCTCCCCTCCGGCTACACCTTC.

The chain employs TRBV7-9 and TRBJ2-5, with 9 nucleotides matching TRBD1. The CDR3 has 15 amino acids. The germline V gene has CDR1 SEHNR and CDR2 FQNEAQ (reference sequence). The ends lost 1 base at V and 4 bases at J; junction bases unmatched: 4. CDR3 sequence reads: CASSLGTGEGETQYF. The CDR3 DNA is TGTGCCAGCAGCTTAGGGACAGGGGAGGGAGAGACCCAGTACTTC.

CDR3 in amino acids: CATRTGARHGYTF. CDR3 sequence (DNA): TGTGCCACTAGGACAGGGGCGCGCCATGGCTACACCTTC. The genes are TRBV6-5 and TRBJ1-2; 9 bases are shared with TRBD1. Trimming removed 10 bases from V and 6 bases from J; junction bases left unmatched: 9. The V gene's germline CDR1 is MNHEY and CDR2 SVGAGI. The CDR3 runs 13 residues.

The chain is built from TRBV11-2 and TRBJ1-1; the D gene is possibly TRBD1 (5 bases). V was shortened by 3 bases and J by 5 bases, with 19 bases between the two germline ends. CDR1 and CDR2 (germline): SGHAT, FQNNGV. CDR3 size: 16 residues. The CDR3 coding sequence is TGTGCCAGCAGCTTCTCTAGGGGAAGTAGAGTAACTGAAGCTTTCTTT. Protein sequence: CASSFSRGSRVTEAFF.

This clone was found once. V usage is TRBV6-6 and J usage is TRBJ1-1; TRBD1 might be the D (5 bases). CDR1 is MNHNY, CDR2 SVGAGI, per germline (reference sequence). There are 15 residues in the CDR3. V was trimmed by 8 bases and J by 4 bases, leaving 20 bases between them. The CDR3 here is CASDPPQGRGTEAFF. DNA for the CDR3: TGTGCCAGCGACCCCCCTCAGGGAAGGGGCACTGAAGCTTTCTTT.

This clone was detected only a few times. The rearrangement uses TRBV5-1 and TRBJ2-5, with a possible D match to TRBD2 (6 bases). Germline V lookup: CDR1 SGHRS, CDR2 YFSETQ. The CDR3 is 16 residues long. Trimming took off 0 bases at V and 0 bases at J, with 12 bases between the two ends. CDR3 residues: CASSLVGTDYQETQYF. The CDR3 region has the DNA TGCGCCAGCAGCTTGGTAGGGACTGACTACCAAGAGACCCAGTACTTC.